The 21 T cell receptor beta chains below all came from one sample that was sequenced in a study of blood T cell repertoires in COVID-19. Produced via immunoSEQ multiplex PCR; TCRdb's table is partial and in-frame only. The table lists almost 200,000 clones, 86% of them singletons. The sample taken for sequencing was peripheral blood. These receptor sequences come from a woman between 65 and 79 years old with acute or convalescent COVID-19.

This clone has at least ten counts. The chain uses TRBV6-4 and TRBJ2-1; TRBD2 agrees at 10 bases. The CDR3 has 13 amino acids. Germline-derived CDR1 and CDR2 are MRHNA and SNTAGT. V shed 3 bases and J 12 bases; nucleotides not matched to a gene: 5. The CDR3 DNA sequence: TGTGCCAGCAGTGAGGCTAGCGGGAGATGGCAGTTCTTC. Protein sequence: CASSEASGRWQFF.

The rearrangement joins TRBV27 to TRBJ1-6, with no clear D. Germline assignment: CDR1 MNHEY and CDR2 SMNVEV (reference sequence). The CDR3 extends over 14 amino acids. V shed 3 bases and J shed 10 bases, with 13 bases lying between them. This CDR3 is CASSFLSPGSPLHF. The DNA of the CDR3 is TGTGCCAGCAGTTTCCTATCCCCGGGATCACCCCTCCACTTT.

V usage is TRBV2 and J usage is TRBJ2-1, with 8 bases fitting TRBD1. CDR1 is SNHLY and CDR2 is FYNNEI in the germline V gene. The CDR3 length is 13 residues. The trim removed 9 bases at V and 4 bases at J, leaving 5 bases unmatched. For the CDR3, the DNA is TGTGCCAGTTCCGGACAGGGTTACAATGAGCAGTTCTTC. Its translation: CASSGQGYNEQFF.

The chain employs TRBV19 and TRBJ2-2, with 11 bases aligning to TRBD1. This CDR3 region has 15 residues. Germline-derived CDR1 and CDR2 are LNHDA and SQIVND (reference sequence). V was pared by 6 bases and J by 5 bases, with 5 bases of the junction left unmatched. The CDR3 coding sequence is TGTGCCAGTAGGGGACAGGGGGATAATACCGGGGAGCTGTTTTTT. As protein: CASRGQGDNTGELFF.

CDR3 in DNA: TGTGCCAGCAGCTTGGTCTTCTCAACTAATGAAAAACTGTTTTTT. This encodes CASSLVFSTNEKLFF. The V and J genes are TRBV5-5 and TRBJ1-4; D gene unclear. The V gene lost 0 bases and the J gene lost 0 bases, with 6 bases spanning the gap. Germline V gene sequence: CDR1 SGHKS, CDR2 YYEKEE (reference sequence). The CDR3 spans 15 residues.

This chain uses TRBV7-6 with TRBJ2-1; 9 nucleotides line up with TRBD2. The CDR3 runs to 16 residues. CDR1 SGHVS and CDR2 FNYEAQ come from the germline V gene. The trim removed 5 bases at V and 7 bases at J, leaving 12 bases unmatched. The chain's CDR3 is CASSLSGGVGGNEQFF. The DNA for the CDR3 is TGTGCCAGCAGCCTTAGCGGGGGAGTCGGAGGGAATGAGCAGTTCTTC.

The V and J genes are TRBV5-4 and TRBJ1-6; a weak D match, TRBD1 (6 bases). Trimming stripped 7 bases from V and 7 bases from J, with 15 bases between. The CDR3 runs 14 residues. CDR1 is SGHNT, CDR2 YYREEE, per germline (reference sequence). The CDR3 DNA follows: TGTGCCAGCCGGGATCAGGGGCCGAATTCACCCCTCCACTTT. This translates into CASRDQGPNSPLHF.

The gene calls are TRBV18 and TRBJ1-3; tentative D call: TRBD1 (5 bases). V was pared by 6 bases and J by 0 bases, with 15 bases between. From germline, CDR1 is KGHSH and CDR2 LQKENI. This CDR3 has 16 residues. CDR3 amino acids: CASSLASGDSGNTIYF. In DNA, the CDR3 is TGTGCCAGCTCTCTCGCTTCGGGGGACTCTGGAAACACCATATATTTT.

This clone was recorded a few times. This CDR3 is also generated by other DNA sequences in the sample. The rearrangement uses TRBV5-1 and TRBJ1-5, with D possibly matching TRBD1 (5 bases). Germline-derived CDR1 and CDR2 are SGHRS and YFSETQ. V lost 0 bases and J 2 bases, leaving 6 bases between the germline ends. This CDR3 is 14 amino acids long. CDR3 coding DNA: TGCGCCAGCAGCTTGGAAGGGGGCAATCAGCCCCAGCATTTT. Residues: CASSLEGGNQPQHF. The full variable domain, its missing parts supplied by reference TRBV5-1 and TRBJ1-5, is KAGVTQTPRYLIKTRGQQVTLSCSPISGHRSVSWYQQTPGQGLQFLFEYFSETQRNKGNFPGRFSGRQFSNSRSEMNVSTLELGDSALYLCASSLEGGNQPQHFGDGTRLSIL.

This chain uses TRBV6-5 with TRBJ2-7; 7 bases map to TRBD2. In germline, CDR1 is MNHEY, CDR2 SVGAGI. The CDR3 length is 16 residues. V shed 4 bases, J shed 2 bases, and the junction held 11 bases outside the gene matches. The chain's CDR3 is CASSSRGGAKTYEQYF. CDR3 DNA sequence: TGTGCCAGCAGTTCCCGGGGAGGGGCTAAGACCTACGAGCAGTACTTC.

The rearrangement links TRBV7-8 to TRBJ2-7; 10 bases are shared with TRBD2. The junction had 9 bases not matched to a gene; V was cut back by 5 bases and J by 2 bases. The CDR3 runs 16 residues. The V gene's germline CDR1 is SGHVS and CDR2 FQNEAQ. CDR3 nucleotides: TGTGCCAGCAGCCCGACAACTAGCGGGATTACCTACGAGCAGTACTTC. The encoded protein is CASSPTTSGITYEQYF.

This clone has just one count. The chain joins TRBV28 to TRBJ2-7; 14 bases are a match to TRBD2. Losses at the gene ends were 5 bases for V and 9 bases for J; bases not matched to a gene: 9. This CDR3 is built from 15 residues. CDR1 and CDR2 (germline): MDHEN, SYDVKM. CDR3 region: CASSLRGLAGAVQYF. The CDR3 bases are TGTGCCAGCAGTCTAAGGGGACTAGCGGGAGCTGTGCAGTACTTC.

This clone was seen a handful of times. The rearrangement links TRBV29-1 to TRBJ1-2; no clear D gene. This CDR3 spans 12 amino acids. V lost 4 bases, J lost 2 bases, and 8 bases lay in between. Germline V gene sequence: CDR1 SQVTM, CDR2 ANQGSEA. CDR3 protein: CSVVWANYGYTF. CDR3 nucleotides: TGCAGCGTTGTTTGGGCGAACTATGGCTACACCTTC.

This rearrangement joins TRBV28 to TRBJ2-7; perhaps TRBD2 as D (6 bases). CDR3 length: 14 residues. V lost 2 bases and J 2 bases, leaving 10 bases between the germline ends. Germline values: CDR1 MDHEN, CDR2 SYDVKM. The CDR3 spells CASSLGGVPYEQYF. The CDR3, as DNA: TGTGCCAGCAGTTTAGGAGGGGTACCCTACGAGCAGTACTTC.

The chain carries TRBV6-1 and TRBJ1-3, with D unresolved. Germline V gene data show CDR1 as MNHNS and CDR2 as SASEGT. The CDR3 contains 14 residues. The V end was cut by 0 bases, the J end by 3 bases, with 6 bases between. The CDR3 DNA reads as TGTGCCAGCAGTGAAGCGCGATTTGGAAACACCATATATTTT. Protein sequence: CASSEARFGNTIYF.

The chain uses TRBV5-6 and TRBJ1-1; TRBD1 matches 7 bases. Trimming at V came to 2 bases and at J to 6 bases, leaving 10 bases not matched to a gene. There are 15 residues in the CDR3. Germline V CDR1 and CDR2: SGHDT, YYEEEE. The CDR3 region is CASSFRQGAKAEAFF. The CDR3 DNA is TGTGCCAGCAGCTTCCGACAGGGAGCAAAGGCTGAAGCTTTCTTT.

The rearrangement joins TRBV7-9 to TRBJ1-5; weak D call: TRBD1 (5 bases). The CDR3 sequence is 15 residues long. The germline CDR1 and CDR2 sequences are SEHNR and FQNEAQ (reference sequence). The V end lost 3 bases, the J end lost 1 base, and 10 bases lay between the germline ends. The CDR3 spells CASSFGGGSNQPQHF. For the CDR3, the DNA is TGTGCCAGCAGCTTTGGCGGGGGGAGCAATCAGCCCCAGCATTTT. The whole variable domain, remainder taken from reference TRBV7-9 and TRBJ1-5, is DTGVSQNPRHKITKRGQNVTFRCDPISEHNRLYWYRQTLGQGPEFLTYFQNEAQLEKSRLLSDRFSAERPKGSFSTLEIQRTEQGDSAMYLCASSFGGGSNQPQHFGDGTRLSIL.

This sequence joins TRBV12-3 or TRBV12-4 and TRBJ2-1; 8 nucleotides match TRBD2. This CDR3 comprises 13 residues. Unmatched junction bases numbered 3, after V lost 7 bases and J lost 4 bases. CDR3 nucleotides: TGTGCCAGCACCGGGACTAGATACAATGAGCAGTTCTTC. Translating it yields CASTGTRYNEQFF.

The genes are TRBV5-1 and TRBJ1-1, with 7 bases fitting TRBD1. The CDR3 runs to 14 residues. Germline trimming cut 4 bases from V and 6 bases from J; bases unmatched to any gene: 9. CDR1 is SGHRS and CDR2 is YFSETQ in the germline V gene. The CDR3 spells CASSNYRGGPEAFF. CDR3 bases: TGCGCCAGCAGCAACTACAGGGGAGGACCTGAAGCTTTCTTT.

This clone was counted between two and nine times. The gene calls are TRBV7-9 and TRBJ1-6; the D gene is possibly TRBD1 (5 bases). Germline assignment: CDR1 SEHNR and CDR2 FQNEAQ (reference sequence). This CDR3 is 14 amino acids long. V was clipped by 6 bases and J by 7 bases, with 13 bases between them. DNA of the CDR3: TGTGCCAGCAGTTATACAGGTTCCAATTCACCCCTCCACTTT. Protein product: CASSYTGSNSPLHF.

This chain connects TRBV7-6 to TRBJ1-4; D uncertain. Trimming removed 6 bases at V and 8 bases at J, with 13 bases between. The CDR3 runs 13 residues. CDR1 is SGHVS, CDR2 FNYEAQ, per germline. CDR3 sequence reads: CASRPSGSEKLFF. The CDR3 nucleotides are TGTGCCAGCAGGCCGTCGGGTTCAGAAAAACTGTTTTTT.